The next 3 T cell receptor beta chains were all read from a single sample in a study of shared clonotypes between healthy human individuals. Measured with immunoSEQ multiplex PCR; TCRdb has only the in-frame clones, and not every one. The sample yields approximately 1.5 million clones, roughly 98% seen once. Material: naive CD4+ T cells sorted from blood. The subset is: CD45RA+ positively selected. These receptors originate from a man in his thirties or forties in good health.

This rearrangement joins TRBV10-3 to TRBJ1-1; possibly TRBD1 for D (6 bases). Deletions cut 0 bases from V and 10 bases from J, with 9 bases between. CDR1 ENHRY and CDR2 SYGVKD come from the germline V gene. The CDR3 is 12 residues long. CDR3 region: CAISESIGGAFF. Written as DNA, the CDR3 is TGTGCCATCAGTGAGTCAATAGGGGGAGCTTTCTTT.

In its sample, this clone was seen once. The rearrangement links TRBV7-9 to TRBJ1-5, with D hard to call. V shed 0 bases and J shed 4 bases, with 7 bases lying between them. This CDR3 has 14 residues. Germline values: CDR1 SEHNR, CDR2 FQNEAQ (reference sequence). The CDR3 protein is CASSLAWVNQPQHF. The CDR3 DNA reads as TGTGCCAGCAGCTTAGCGTGGGTGAATCAGCCCCAGCATTTT.

A word on this clone: The same CDR3 can be traced to other DNA sequences in this sample. The rearrangement uses TRBV5-1 and TRBJ2-5; possibly TRBD1 for D (5 bases). This CDR3 is built from 14 residues. Germline V gene lookup returns CDR1 SGHRS and CDR2 YFSETQ. Trimming took 0 bases from V and 5 from J, leaving 11 bases between them. CDR3 residues: CASSLEGAGETQYF. The CDR3 coding sequence is TGCGCCAGCAGCTTGGAAGGGGCAGGCGAGACCCAGTACTTC. Full variable domain (rest looked up from reference TRBV5-1 and TRBJ2-5): KAGVTQTPRYLIKTRGQQVTLSCSPISGHRSVSWYQQTPGQGLQFLFEYFSETQRNKGNFPGRFSGRQFSNSRSEMNVSTLELGDSALYLCASSLEGAGETQYFGPGTRLLVL.